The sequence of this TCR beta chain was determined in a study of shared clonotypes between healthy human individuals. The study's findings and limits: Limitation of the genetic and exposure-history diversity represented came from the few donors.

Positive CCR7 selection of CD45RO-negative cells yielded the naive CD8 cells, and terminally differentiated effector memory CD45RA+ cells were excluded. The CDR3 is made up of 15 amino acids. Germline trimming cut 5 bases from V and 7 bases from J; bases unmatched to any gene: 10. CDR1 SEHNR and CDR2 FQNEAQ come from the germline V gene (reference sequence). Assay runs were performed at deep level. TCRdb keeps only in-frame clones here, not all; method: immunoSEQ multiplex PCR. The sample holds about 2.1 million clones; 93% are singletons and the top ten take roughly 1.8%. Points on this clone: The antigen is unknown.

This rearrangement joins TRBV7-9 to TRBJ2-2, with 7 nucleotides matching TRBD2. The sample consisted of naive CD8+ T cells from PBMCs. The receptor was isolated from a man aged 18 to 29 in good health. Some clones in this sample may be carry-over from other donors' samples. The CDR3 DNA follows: TGTGCCAGCAGCGGGGGGAGGGCCTCTGTCGGGGAGCTGTTTTTT. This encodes CASSGGRASVGELFF.